Listed below are T cell receptor beta chains from one sample, sequenced in a study of T cell responses to AZD1222 COVID-19 vaccine. TCRdb's table, derived via immunoSEQ multiplex PCR, lists solely in-frame clones and lacks some. The data show 150,000 or so clones, less than 95% seen once. The starting material was peripheral blood, obtained on day 0 of AZD1222 vaccination. The receptors originated from an adult in good health. CDR3s include the opening cysteine and the closing phenylalanine or tryptophan. D genes are given only for firm matches. Rows may omit the clone size; those that give it use once, few, many or a size class.

size	D	V	J	DNA	CDR3
NA	TRBD1	TRBV19	TRBJ2-7	TGTGCCAGTAGCCTTAACAGGGGCTACTACGAGCAGTACTTC	CASSLNRGYYEQYF
NA	NA	TRBV3-1/TRBV3-2	TRBJ1-6	TGTGCCAGCAGTCATACACGGGCGGGGAAGGACGTCTATAATTCACCCCTCCACTTT	CASSHTRAGKDVYNSPLHF
NA	NA	TRBV7-9	TRBJ2-1	TGTGCCAGCAGCGGCACTGGTGAGCAGTTCTTC	CASSGTGEQFF
NA	TRBD2	TRBV3-1/TRBV3-2	TRBJ2-2	TGTGCCAGCAGCAGGACTAGCGGGGGGTCCGGGGAGCTGTTTTTT	CASSRTSGGSGELFF
once	NA	TRBV29-1	TRBJ1-2	TGCAGCGTACAAGACCCAGCCTATGGCTACACCTTC	CSVQDPAYGYTF
once	TRBD1	TRBV27	TRBJ2-5	TGTGCCAGCAGTCAACTGGGACAGGGAAAACAGACCCAGTACTTC	CASSQLGQGKQTQYF
NA	NA	TRBV15	TRBJ1-5	TGTGCCACCAGCAGAGATGGTGGAAATAGCAATCAGCCCCAGCATTTT	CATSRDGGNSNQPQHF
NA	TRBD1	TRBV7-8	TRBJ2-1	TGTGCCAGCAGCTCTGGACAGGGCGGTGAGCAGTTCTTC	CASSSGQGGEQFF
NA	NA	TRBV7-6	TRBJ2-1	TGTGCCAGCAGCTTTGAGGGAGATCGGTACAATGAGCAGTTCTTC	CASSFEGDRYNEQFF
NA	TRBD1	TRBV20-1	TRBJ2-5	TGCTCGGACAGGTCCGAGACCCAGTACTTC	CSDRSETQYF
NA	TRBD2	TRBV6-5	TRBJ2-5	TGTGCCAGCAGTTTGGGGGGGGAACCCCAAGAGACCCAGTACTTC	CASSLGGEPQETQYF
NA	NA	TRBV5-4	TRBJ1-3	TGTGCCAGCAGCTTGGCCGGGACAACGGGAAACACCATATATTTT	CASSLAGTTGNTIYF
NA	NA	TRBV2	TRBJ2-3	TGTGCCAGCCGCAGTAGCTCGGGCACAGATACGCAGTATTTT	CASRSSSGTDTQYF
NA	TRBD1	TRBV5-1	TRBJ2-5	TGCGCCAGCAGCTCCATCAGACAGGGGAGCGAGACCCAGTACTTC	CASSSIRQGSETQYF
NA	TRBD1	TRBV19	TRBJ1-4	TGTGCCAGCCTACAAACCGGGACAGCAAATGAAAAACTGTTTTTT	CASLQTGTANEKLFF
once	NA	TRBV28	TRBJ1-2	TGTGCCAGCAGTAATACACTATCAGGGTATGGCTACACCTTC	CASSNTLSGYGYTF
NA	TRBD2	TRBV4-3	TRBJ2-7	TGCGCCAGCAGCCAGGGGGGACTAGCGGGGAATTACGAGCAGTACTTC	CASSQGGLAGNYEQYF
NA	NA	TRBV9	TRBJ2-1	TGTGCCAGCAGTGGGGGCATAGGTAGCGAGCAGTTCTTC	CASSGGIGSEQFF
NA	NA	TRBV27	TRBJ1-3	TGTGCCAGCAGCCCCCGGATATCTGGAAACACCATATATTTT	CASSPRISGNTIYF
NA	TRBD1	TRBV7-9	TRBJ2-7	TGTGCCAGCAGCTTAAGAAGGACAGGGAACTCCTACGAGCAGTACTTC	CASSLRRTGNSYEQYF
NA	NA	TRBV6-1	TRBJ2-7	TGTGCCAGCAGTGAAGCTTGGGCCTATAACTACGAGCAGTACTTC	CASSEAWAYNYEQYF
NA	NA	TRBV4-3	TRBJ2-1	TGCGCCAGCAGCCCCCGGGATATGTCTAGCTCCTACAATGAGCAGTTCTTC	CASSPRDMSSSYNEQFF
NA	TRBD1	TRBV20-1	TRBJ2-1	TGCAGTGCTAGTGGGACAGGGAGCAATGAGCAGTTCTTC	CSASGTGSNEQFF
once	NA	TRBV19	TRBJ1-6	TGTGCCAGTAGTGGCCCCGGCCCCGCCGGTTCACCCCTCCACTTT	CASSGPGPAGSPLHF
NA	NA	TRBV5-1	TRBJ1-5	TGCGCCAGCAGCTTGGAGGGGGTAGGCAATCAGCCCCAGCATTTT	CASSLEGVGNQPQHF
NA	NA	TRBV19	TRBJ1-2	TGTGCCAGTGAGGGCTTGTTTCCCGGGGGCTACACCTTC	CASEGLFPGGYTF
NA	NA	TRBV27	TRBJ2-6	TGTGCCAGCAGTTTACGGGGTTCAGGGGCCAACGTCCTGACTTTC	CASSLRGSGANVLTF
NA	TRBD2	TRBV7-9	TRBJ2-5	TGTGCCAGCAGGCATACTAGCGGGAACCTCCAACTTCAAGAGACCCAGTACTTC	CASRHTSGNLQLQETQYF
NA	NA	TRBV13	TRBJ1-2	TGTGCCAGCAGCGCCTGGATAGCTAACTATGGCTACACCTTC	CASSAWIANYGYTF
NA	NA	TRBV7-6	TRBJ2-7	TGTGCCAGCAGCCCGAGGAGCCTCGAGCAGTACTTC	CASSPRSLEQYF
NA	TRBD2	TRBV13	TRBJ2-7	TGTGCCAGCAGCTTAGGGCGGGAGTGGGAGCAGTACTTC	CASSLGREWEQYF
NA	TRBD1	TRBV5-6	TRBJ2-7	TGTGCCAGCAGCTGGCAGACAGGGAGCACCTACGAGCAGTACTTC	CASSWQTGSTYEQYF